This entry describes one T cell receptor beta chain. The antigen remains unidentified. The table came from immunoSEQ multiplex PCR; TCRdb's copy has only in-frame clones and leaves some out. Of 75,000 to 100,000 clones in the sample, around 83% were seen once. CDR3 length: 12 amino acids. Germline V gene lookup returns CDR1 SGHRS and CDR2 YFSETQ. V was pared by 0 bases and J by 5 bases, with 5 bases between. This entry comes from a study of graft-versus-host responses after intestinal transplantation. Study-wide points: Levels of circulating GvH clones at their peak were associated with early post-transplant HvG declines.

This rearrangement joins TRBV5-1 to TRBJ2-5; no firm D call. The sequence was collected from a human donor who received an intestinal transplant. The specimen comprised unstimulated CD8+ T cells sorted from spleen or lymph node cells, sampled before intestinal transplant. CDR3 nucleotide sequence: TGCGCCAGCAGCTTGGGCAGGGAGACCCAGTACTTC. Protein product: CASSLGRETQYF.